This passage covers 15 T cell receptor beta chains from one sample sequenced in a study of blood T cells in healthy people across ages (dated by TCRdb to between 2015 and 2016). Receptors were amplified or captured by 5' RACE. Data came from an Illumina HiSeq 2500. The second PCR ran for about 6 to 12 cycles and used a J-beta primer mix along with a sample-barcoded 5' primer. The public reads were reanalyzed by TCRdb: fastp trimming at Q25, MiXCR alignment, in-frame beta chains only. Every distinct CDR3 protein forms one entry, paired with its most common genes and DNA. Present in this sample are about 640,000 distinct CDR3 sequences, about 54% of which were seen just once. Approximately 37% of the sample belongs to the ten largest clones. The specimen sequenced was blood. The receptor source for this set is a man aged 55 to 69 in good health.

This clonotype was recorded a few times. The chain carries TRBV4-2 and TRBJ2-5; D is unresolved. This CDR3 has 16 residues. Germline CDR1 is LGHNA and CDR2 is YNFKEQ. Trimming left V 0 bases short and J 1 base short, with 12 bases between. CDR3 residues: CASSQEGYGPQETQYF. The CDR3 region has the DNA TGTGCCAGCAGCCAAGAAGGCTACGGCCCCCAAGAGACCCAGTACTTC.

The rearrangement joins TRBV3-1 to TRBJ2-3; TRBD2 agrees at 10 bases. The length of the CDR3 is 15 residues. J lost 7 bases, V lost 1 base, and 5 bases had no gene match. The germline gives CDR1 LGHDT, CDR2 YNNKEL (reference sequence). As DNA, the CDR3 is TGTGCCAGCAGCCAAGCGAGCGGGGGGGCGAATACGCAGTATTTT. Its protein is CASSQASGGANTQYF.

The chain has TRBV6-1 and TRBJ1-4, with TRBD1 matching 9 bases. Germline CDR1 and CDR2: MNHNS and SASEGT. The V and J ends lost 3 bases and 7 bases, in that order; junction bases with no gene match: 6. CDR3 size: 15 residues. CDR3 loop: CASSEGTGLGEKLFF. Here the CDR3 DNA reads TGTGCCAGCAGTGAGGGGACAGGGTTGGGTGAAAAACTGTTTTTT.

This clonotype was detected only a few times. The chain employs TRBV27 and TRBJ2-1; 7 bases agree with TRBD1. The CDR3 contains 16 residues. The germline gives CDR1 MNHEY, CDR2 SMNVEV (reference sequence). V was clipped by 2 bases and J by 5 bases; unmatched bases: 9. The CDR3 bases are TGTGCCAGCAGTTTAAGCGGCAGGGGGTGGGACAATGAGCAGTTCTTC. It is translated as CASSLSGRGWDNEQFF.

This clonotype appeared many times. This chain uses TRBV7-2 with TRBJ2-1; D gene uncertain. The CDR3 totals 13 residues. With 2 bases removed from V and 8 bases from J, the gap between germline ends came to 10 bases. Germline V gene lookup returns CDR1 SGHTA and CDR2 FQGNSA. The CDR3 sequence: CASSLPPRDEQFF. CDR3 coding DNA: TGTGCCAGCAGCTTACCCCCTAGGGATGAGCAGTTCTTC.

This clonotype was picked up one time. The chain recombines TRBV9 with TRBJ2-1, with a possible D match to TRBD1 (5 bases). The CDR3 runs 15 residues. The germline gives CDR1 SGDLS, CDR2 YYNGEE. Trimming stripped 4 bases from V and 0 bases from J, with 11 bases between. The CDR3 here is CASSPYRSSYNEQFF. CDR3 nucleotide sequence: TGTGCCAGCAGCCCTTACAGGAGCTCCTACAATGAGCAGTTCTTC.

The chain combines TRBV18 with TRBJ2-5; weak D call: TRBD2 (6 bases). Trimming shortened V by 3 bases and J by 2 bases, and 10 bases separated the two germline ends. The CDR3 loop spans 14 amino acids. The germline CDR1 and CDR2 sequences are KGHSH and LQKENI. The CDR3 DNA sequence: TGTGCCAGCTCACCGTCGGGACTGCAAGAGACCCAGTACTTC. Translation gives CASSPSGLQETQYF.

This chain connects TRBV4-2 to TRBJ1-1, with D perhaps TRBD1 (5 bases). The CDR3 spans 15 residues. The V gene lost 1 base and the J gene lost 8 bases, with 17 bases spanning the gap. The germline V gene encodes CDR1 LGHNA and CDR2 YNFKEQ. CDR3 DNA sequence: TGTGCCAGCAGCCAAGTCCCAGGGCTTGAGACGGAAGCTTTCTTT. Translating it yields CASSQVPGLETEAFF.

The gene calls are TRBV6-1 and TRBJ1-5; no firm D call. In germline, CDR1 is MNHNS, CDR2 SASEGT. The CDR3 totals 13 residues. V lost 3 bases, J lost 9 bases, and 12 bases lay in between. CDR3 nucleotide sequence: TGTGCCAGCAGTGAGGGGTGGGTAGCGCCCCAGCATTTT. Translating gives CASSEGWVAPQHF.

V gene TRBV9 combines with J gene TRBJ2-3; D might be TRBD2 (7 bases). Trimming stripped 3 bases from V and 2 bases from J, with 13 bases between. The CDR3 covers 15 residues. The V gene's germline CDR1 is SGDLS and CDR2 YYNGEE. The CDR3, as DNA: TGTGCCAGCAGCGCCGGGGGGCCGACCACAGATACGCAGTATTTT. Encoded protein: CASSAGGPTTDTQYF.

The rearrangement uses TRBV12-3 or TRBV12-4 and TRBJ2-7, with 16 bases matching TRBD2. Trimming at V came to 5 bases and at J to 2 bases, leaving 3 bases not matched to a gene. The CDR3 spans 16 residues. The CDR3 coding sequence is TGTGCCAGCAGTCTCGGGACTAGCGGGGGGGCCTACGAGCAGTACTTC. Protein product: CASSLGTSGGAYEQYF.

The CDR3 DNA follows: TGTGCCAGCAGCCTAAACAGGATGGTAGATACGCAGTATTTT. As protein: CASSLNRMVDTQYF. The rearrangement links TRBV11-2 to TRBJ2-3; a possible D gene is TRBD1 (5 bases). Per the germline V gene, CDR1 is SGHAT and CDR2 is FQNNGV. Deletions cut 5 bases from V and 5 bases from J, with 14 bases between. The CDR3 is 14 residues long.

The J gene is TRBJ1-2, the V gene TRBV4-1; TRBD1 is a possible D gene (6 bases). CDR1 is MGHRA and CDR2 is YSYEKL in the germline V gene. This CDR3 has 15 residues. Trimming shortened V by 1 base and J by 2 bases, and 11 bases separated the two germline ends. The CDR3 here is CASSQGPQGNYGYTF. The CDR3 region has the DNA TGCGCCAGCAGCCAAGGACCCCAGGGGAACTATGGCTACACCTTC.

This sequence joins TRBV13 and TRBJ1-1; possibly TRBD1 for D (5 bases). Germline-derived CDR1 and CDR2 are PRHDT and FYEKMQ (reference sequence). Trimming removed 5 bases from V and 0 bases from J, with 13 bases in between. The CDR3 is 15 residues long. In DNA, the CDR3 is TGTGCCAGCAGCCCCCCGAGGACATTGAACACTGAAGCTTTCTTT. It encodes CASSPPRTLNTEAFF.

This clonotype has a single count. The chain combines TRBV18 with TRBJ2-3, with a tentative D call TRBD2 (6 bases). In germline, CDR1 is KGHSH, CDR2 LQKENI. Trimming cost V 1 base and J 2 bases, with 13 bases left between them. The CDR3 has 16 residues. CDR3 sequence reads: CASSPLGGLSTDTQYF. CDR3 DNA sequence: TGTGCCAGCTCACCACTCGGGGGATTGTCCACAGATACGCAGTATTTT.